This TCR beta chain was sequenced during a study of T-cell memory formation after mild COVID-19. Study in general: TCR clusters largely stayed donor specific. Findings and caveats of the study: Contracting clones from day 15 to 85 showed balanced CD4/CD8; later expanders favored CD4+. Mainly CM and EM harbored the contracting CD4+ clones; mainly EMRA harbored the CD8+ ones.

This clonotype came up many times. What it recognizes is unknown. TCRdb processed the 5' RACE reads anew with MiXCR; each CDR3 protein has one entry. The sample lists around 310,000 distinct CDR3 sequences; 20% to 25% were seen once. Germline V lookup: CDR1 ENHRY, CDR2 SYGVKD. V was shortened by 10 bases and J by 4 bases, with 18 bases between the two germline ends. This CDR3 spans 14 amino acids. The sample was PBMCs or a T cell subset sorted from them (not recorded which). The V and J genes are TRBV10-3 and TRBJ2-3, with D possibly being TRBD2 (7 bases). The sequence derives from a man younger than 30 who had mild COVID-19 (a few samples of this study predate the infection). Cell type and time point are not known. The CDR3 DNA sequence: TGTGCCACCACGGGGGGCGGGGGAGCAGATACGCAGTATTTT. Protein: CATTGGGGADTQYF.